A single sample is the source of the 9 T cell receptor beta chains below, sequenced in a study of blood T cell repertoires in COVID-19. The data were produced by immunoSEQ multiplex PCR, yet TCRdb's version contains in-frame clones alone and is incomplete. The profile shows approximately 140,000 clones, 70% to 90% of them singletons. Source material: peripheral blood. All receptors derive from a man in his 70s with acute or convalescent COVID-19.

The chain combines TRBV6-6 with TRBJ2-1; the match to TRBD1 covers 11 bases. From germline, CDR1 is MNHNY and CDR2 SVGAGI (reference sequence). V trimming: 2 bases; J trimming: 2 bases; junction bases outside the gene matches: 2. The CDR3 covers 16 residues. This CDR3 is CASSYPGQGAYNEQFF. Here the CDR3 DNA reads TGTGCCAGCAGTTACCCGGGACAGGGGGCCTACAATGAGCAGTTCTTC.

The DNA for the CDR3 is TGTGCCAGCAGCCCGACAGCTAATAATTCACCCCTCCACTTT. Its translation: CASSPTANNSPLHF. This chain links TRBV7-2 with TRBJ1-6; tentative D call: TRBD1 (5 bases). The CDR3 covers 14 residues. Germline CDR1 and CDR2: SGHTA and FQGNSA. V lost 5 bases to trimming and J lost 5 bases, with 10 bases between them.

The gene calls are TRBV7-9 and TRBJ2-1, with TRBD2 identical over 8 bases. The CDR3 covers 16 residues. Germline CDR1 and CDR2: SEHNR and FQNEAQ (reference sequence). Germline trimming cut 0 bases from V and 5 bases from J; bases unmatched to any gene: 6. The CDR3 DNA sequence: TGTGCCAGCAGCTTAGCTTCAGCGGGAGTGCACAATGAGCAGTTCTTC. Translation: CASSLASAGVHNEQFF.

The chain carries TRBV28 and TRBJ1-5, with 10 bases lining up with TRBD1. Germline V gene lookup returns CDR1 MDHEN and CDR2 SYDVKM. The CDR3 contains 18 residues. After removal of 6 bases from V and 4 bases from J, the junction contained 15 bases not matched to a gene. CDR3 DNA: TGTGCCAGCAGCCCTACGACAGGGGGCGAATGGGGGAATCAGCCCCAGCATTTT. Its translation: CASSPTTGGEWGNQPQHF.

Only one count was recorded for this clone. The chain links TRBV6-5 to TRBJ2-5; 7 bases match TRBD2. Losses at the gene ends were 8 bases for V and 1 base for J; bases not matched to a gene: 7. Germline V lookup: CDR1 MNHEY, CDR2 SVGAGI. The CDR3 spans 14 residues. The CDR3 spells CASPDTGGQETQYF. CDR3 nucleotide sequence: TGTGCCAGCCCTGACACGGGGGGCCAAGAGACCCAGTACTTC.

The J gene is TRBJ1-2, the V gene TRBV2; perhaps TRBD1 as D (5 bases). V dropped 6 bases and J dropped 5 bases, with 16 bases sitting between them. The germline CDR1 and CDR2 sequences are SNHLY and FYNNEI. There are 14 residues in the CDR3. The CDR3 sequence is CASSDISGGYGYTF. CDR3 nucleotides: TGTGCCAGCAGCGATATTTCGGGGGGATATGGCTACACCTTC.

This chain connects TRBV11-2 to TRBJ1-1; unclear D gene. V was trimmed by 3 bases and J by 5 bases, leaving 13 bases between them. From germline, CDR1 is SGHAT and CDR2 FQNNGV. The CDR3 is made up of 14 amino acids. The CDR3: CASSFSRFGTEAFF. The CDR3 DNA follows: TGTGCCAGCAGCTTCTCGCGGTTTGGGACTGAAGCTTTCTTT.

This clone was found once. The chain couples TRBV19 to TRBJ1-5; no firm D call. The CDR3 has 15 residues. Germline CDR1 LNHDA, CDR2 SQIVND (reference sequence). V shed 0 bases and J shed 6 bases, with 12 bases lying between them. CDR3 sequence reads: CASSIDGGDSQPQHF. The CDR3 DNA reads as TGTGCCAGTAGTATAGATGGCGGGGATTCTCAGCCCCAGCATTTT.

The CDR3 DNA sequence: TGTGCCAGCAGCTTAGTTTCAGGGGATGTAGAAAAACTGTTTTTT. It codes for CASSLVSGDVEKLFF. V is TRBV11-2 and J is TRBJ1-4; a possible D gene is TRBD1 (6 bases). CDR1 is SGHAT and CDR2 is FQNNGV in the germline V gene. The CDR3 has 15 residues. The germline V and J ends were trimmed by 1 base and 8 bases, with 14 bases remaining between them.